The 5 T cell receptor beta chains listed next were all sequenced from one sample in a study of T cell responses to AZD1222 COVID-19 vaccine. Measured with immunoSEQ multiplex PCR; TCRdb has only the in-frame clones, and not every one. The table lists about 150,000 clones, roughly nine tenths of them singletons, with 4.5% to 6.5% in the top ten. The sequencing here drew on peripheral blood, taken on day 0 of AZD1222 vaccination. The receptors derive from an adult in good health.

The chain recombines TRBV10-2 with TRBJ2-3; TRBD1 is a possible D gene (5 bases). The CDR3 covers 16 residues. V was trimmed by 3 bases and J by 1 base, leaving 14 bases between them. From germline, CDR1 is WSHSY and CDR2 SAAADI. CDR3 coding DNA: TGCGCCAGCAGTGAAGTAAGGGGTCTGGGCACAGATACGCAGTATTTT. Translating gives CASSEVRGLGTDTQYF.

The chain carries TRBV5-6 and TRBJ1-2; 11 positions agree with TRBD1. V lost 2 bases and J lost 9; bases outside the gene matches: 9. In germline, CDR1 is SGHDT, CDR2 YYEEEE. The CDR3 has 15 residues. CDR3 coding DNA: TGTGCCAGCAGCTTTAACACCGGGACAGGGGGAAGCTACACCTTC. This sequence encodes CASSFNTGTGGSYTF.

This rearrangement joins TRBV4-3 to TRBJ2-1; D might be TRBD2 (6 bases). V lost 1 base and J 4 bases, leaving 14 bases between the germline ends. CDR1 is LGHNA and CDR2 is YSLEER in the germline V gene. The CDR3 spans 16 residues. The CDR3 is CASSQAAAGRYNEQFF. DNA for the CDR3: TGCGCCAGCAGCCAAGCCGCCGCGGGACGGTACAATGAGCAGTTCTTC.

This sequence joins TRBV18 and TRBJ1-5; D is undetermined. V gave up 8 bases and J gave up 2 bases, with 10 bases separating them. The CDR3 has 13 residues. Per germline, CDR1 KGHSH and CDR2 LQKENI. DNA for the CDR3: TGTGCCAGCACCTCCGAGCGCAATCAGCCCCAGCATTTT. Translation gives CASTSERNQPQHF.

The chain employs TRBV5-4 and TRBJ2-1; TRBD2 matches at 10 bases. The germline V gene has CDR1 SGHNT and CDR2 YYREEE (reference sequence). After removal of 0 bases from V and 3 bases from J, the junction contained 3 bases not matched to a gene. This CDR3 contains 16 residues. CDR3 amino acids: CASSLGLAGVYNEQFF. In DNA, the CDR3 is TGTGCCAGCAGCTTGGGGCTAGCGGGGGTCTACAATGAGCAGTTCTTC. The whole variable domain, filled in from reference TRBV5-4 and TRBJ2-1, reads ETGVTQSPTHLIKTRGQQVTLRCSSQSGHNTVSWYQQALGQGPQFIFQYYREEENGRGNFPPRFSGLQFPNYSSELNVNALELDDSALYLCASSLGLAGVYNEQFFGPGTRLTVL.